Listed below are T cell receptor beta chains from one sample, sequenced in a study of T cells of healthy individuals. TCRdb re-called the 5' RACE reads with MiXCR, one entry per CDR3 protein. The sample consists of about 60,000 distinct CDR3 sequences, about a sixth of them appearing once. These receptors all stem from a human donor in good health. Both conserved end residues are part of each CDR3. D genes are given only for firm matches. Clone size is not always given. Where it is, it says once, few, many or a class for expanded clones.

D	J	size	V	DNA	CDR3
TRBD2	TRBJ2-5	few	TRBV4-1	TGCGCCAGCAGCCAAGTACCTATTAGCGGGGGGGCTGAGACCCAGTACTTC	CASSQVPISGGAETQYF
TRBD2	TRBJ2-5	many	TRBV5-1	TGCGCCAGCAGTATTGTAGCGGGCCAAGAGACCCAGTACTTC	CASSIVAGQETQYF
TRBD1	TRBJ1-4	NA	TRBV11-2	TGTGCCAGCAGCTGGGGACAGCCTTCAACTAATGAAAAACTGTTTTTT	CASSWGQPSTNEKLFF
NA	TRBJ2-2	many	TRBV24-1	TGTGCCACCAGTGCTGCAGGGGTATCGGCCGGGGAGCTGTTTTTT	CATSAAGVSAGELFF
NA	TRBJ2-7	many	TRBV9	TGTGCCAGCAGCATAACGGAGGGGTCAAACTACGAGCAGTACTTC	CASSITEGSNYEQYF
NA	TRBJ2-7	few	TRBV10-2	TGCGCCAGCACCCCGGGGGCAGGACTCTCCTACGAGCAGTACTTC	CASTPGAGLSYEQYF
TRBD1	TRBJ1-5	NA	TRBV5-1	TGCGCCAGCAGCTTGCGGGCAGGGGGTAATCAGCCCCAGCATTTT	CASSLRAGGNQPQHF
NA	TRBJ1-5	NA	TRBV30	TGTGCCTGGACGTCTCGTGGCAGTTATAGCAATCAGCCCCAGCATTTT	CAWTSRGSYSNQPQHF
TRBD1	TRBJ2-2	many	TRBV4-3	TGCGCCAGCAGCCAAGATTGGACAGGGGACACCGGGGAGCTGTTTTTT	CASSQDWTGDTGELFF
TRBD1	TRBJ2-1	many	TRBV12-5	TGTGCTAGTGGTTTGGTAACAGGGGTGGGCTACAATGAGCAGTTCTTC	CASGLVTGVGYNEQFF
NA	TRBJ1-1	NA	TRBV27	TGTGCCAGCAGTACCCTCCCCATGAACACTGAAGCTTTCTTT	CASSTLPMNTEAFF